These 29 T cell receptor beta chains originate from one sample sequenced in a study of control samples from healthy donors and cancer patients. Assay used: immunoSEQ multiplex PCR; TCRdb lists only in-frame clones, some missing. The sample lists about 120,000 clones; just over 90% were seen once. Sequencing was done on a sample of PBMCs. These receptors came from a man aged 50 or older with head and neck cancer.

Worth noting for this clone: Germline and junction disagree at one end, which may indicate a read error. The rearrangement links TRBV5-1 to TRBJ2-7; no firm D call. The germline V gene encodes CDR1 SGHRS and CDR2 YFSETQ. This CDR3 has 15 amino acids. CDR3 bases: TGCGCCAGCAGCTTGGGTAGGGCCTACTCCCACGAGCAGTACTTC. Protein: CASSLGRAYSHEQYF.

The CDR3 here is CASSLRRGGEYEQFF. The CDR3 coding sequence is TGTGCCAGCAGCTTAAGGAGGGGGGGGGAGTATGAGCAGTTCTTC. The chain carries TRBV11-2 and TRBJ2-1; TRBD2 is a possible D gene (7 bases). Germline V gives CDR1 SGHAT, CDR2 FQNNGV. V gave up 2 bases and J gave up 8 bases, with 16 bases separating them. This CDR3 region has 15 residues.

The chain joins TRBV11-1 to TRBJ2-7; D may be TRBD2 (6 bases). V dropped 10 bases and J dropped 2 bases, with 12 bases sitting between them. Germline CDR1 SGHAT, CDR2 FQDESV (reference sequence). CDR3 size: 12 residues. The CDR3 coding sequence is TGTGCCACCGGGAGCCAGGCCTACGAGCAGTACTTC. Residues: CATGSQAYEQYF.

In its sample, this clone was seen once. The rearrangement joins TRBV3-1 (or the pseudogene TRBV3-2) to TRBJ1-1; D call uncertain. V lost 2 bases and J lost 1, with 8 bases in between. Germline lookup yields CDR1 LGHDT and CDR2 YNNKEL (reference sequence). There are 14 residues in the CDR3. CDR3 sequence (DNA): TGTGCCAGCAGCCAAATTATTGGGAACACTGAAGCTTTCTTT. Protein sequence: CASSQIIGNTEAFF.

This clone was observed once. The V and J genes are TRBV29-1 and TRBJ1-1; the D is unclear. CDR3 length: 11 residues. From germline, CDR1 is SQVTM and CDR2 ANQGSEA. V was trimmed by 5 bases and J by 6 bases, leaving 10 bases between them. The CDR3 region is CSVQTRPEAFF. As DNA, the CDR3 is TGCAGCGTTCAAACAAGGCCTGAAGCTTTCTTT.

The V and J genes are TRBV11-3 and TRBJ1-5, with TRBD1 matching 9 bases. The CDR3 has 16 residues. Germline lookup yields CDR1 SGHNT and CDR2 YENEEA. With V trimmed by 5 bases and J by 3 bases, 8 bases remained unmatched. The DNA for the CDR3 is TGTGCCAGCAGCACCCCCGGGACAGGGTACAATCAGCCCCAGCATTTT. Protein: CASSTPGTGYNQPQHF.

CDR3 nucleotide sequence: TGTGCCAGCTCAGGGGACGGCCTAGAGCTTGAGGGGCAGTACTTC. It is translated as CASSGDGLELEGQYF. V gene TRBV18 combines with J gene TRBJ2-7, with D perhaps assigned TRBD1 or TRBD2 (5 bases each). This CDR3 spans 15 amino acids. Trimming took 5 bases from V and 9 from J, leaving 23 bases between them. Germline loops: CDR1 KGHSH, CDR2 LQKENI.

The rearrangement joins TRBV5-4 to TRBJ1-3; D is unclear. Germline CDR1 reads SGHNT; CDR2 reads YYREEE (reference sequence). With 0 bases removed from V and 4 bases from J, the gap between germline ends came to 8 bases. The CDR3 is made up of 14 amino acids. CDR3 sequence: CASSLAGIGNTIYF. In DNA, the CDR3 is TGTGCCAGCAGCTTGGCGGGGATCGGAAACACCATATATTTT.

With respect to this clone: The identical CDR3 is also encoded by other nucleotide sequences in the sample. The chain uses TRBV6-1 and TRBJ1-1; D gene uncertain. Germline V gene data show CDR1 as MNHNS and CDR2 as SASEGT. Trimming removed 3 bases at V and 1 base at J, with 6 bases between. The CDR3 contains 13 residues. CDR3 sequence reads: CASSDRENTEAFF. The DNA for the CDR3 is TGTGCCAGCAGTGATAGGGAGAACACTGAAGCTTTCTTT.

V is TRBV7-9 and J is TRBJ1-2, with 7 positions matching TRBD1. Germline V gene data show CDR1 as SEHNR and CDR2 as FQNEAQ (reference sequence). Unmatched junction bases numbered 9, after V lost 5 bases and J lost 0 bases. The CDR3 covers 16 residues. The CDR3 DNA reads as TGTGCCAGCAGCCGTGGACAGGCTCTTTCTAACTATGGCTACACCTTC. Protein product: CASSRGQALSNYGYTF.

Only a few counts were recorded for this clone. The chain recombines TRBV7-8 with TRBJ1-1; D is uncertain. V lost 1 base and J 6 bases, leaving 6 bases between the germline ends. Germline CDR1 reads SGHVS; CDR2 reads FQNEAQ. The CDR3 contains 12 residues. The CDR3 DNA follows: TGTGCCAGCAGCTTAGTGGACGCTGAAGCTTTCTTT. Protein sequence: CASSLVDAEAFF.

This sequence joins TRBV29-1 and TRBJ2-6; unclear D gene. Trimming shortened V by 1 base and J by 2 bases, and 3 bases separated the two germline ends. Germline V CDR1 and CDR2: SQVTM, ANQGSEA. The CDR3 has 13 residues. The CDR3 nucleotides read TGCAGCGTTGAAGTCCCTGGGGCCAACGTCCTGACTTTC. This gives the protein CSVEVPGANVLTF.

The chain carries TRBV5-6 and TRBJ2-7; TRBD1 matches at 9 bases. The CDR3 length is 14 residues. From germline, CDR1 is SGHDT and CDR2 YYEEEE. Trimming at V came to 2 bases and at J to 3 bases, leaving 3 bases not matched to a gene. The CDR3 is CASSFGQGNYEQYF. The CDR3 DNA follows: TGTGCCAGCAGCTTCGGACAGGGGAACTACGAGCAGTACTTC.

This chain links TRBV10-3 with TRBJ2-7; tentatively, D is TRBD2 (6 bases). Germline-derived CDR1 and CDR2 are ENHRY and SYGVKD. CDR3 length: 15 amino acids. Trimming cost V 10 bases and J 2 bases, with 21 bases left between them. This CDR3 is CASAPRGTGAYEQYF. In DNA, the CDR3 is TGTGCCAGCGCTCCCCGAGGGACGGGGGCCTACGAGCAGTACTTC.

J is TRBJ1-1 and V is TRBV6-5, with TRBD1 identical over 7 bases. Germline V gene lookup returns CDR1 MNHEY and CDR2 SVGAGI. The CDR3 loop spans 13 amino acids. Trimming took 6 bases from V and 1 from J; bases not matched to a gene: 2. CDR3 nucleotides: TGTGCCAGCAGGACAGGGAGGAACACTGAAGCTTTCTTT. This translates into CASRTGRNTEAFF.

V is TRBV5-5 and J is TRBJ2-7; the D gene could be TRBD1 or TRBD2 (5 bases each). V gave up 4 bases and J gave up 5 bases, with 19 bases separating them. The CDR3 consists of 15 residues. Germline assignment: CDR1 SGHKS and CDR2 YYEKEE (reference sequence). CDR3 DNA: TGTGCCAGCAGCCTGGGGCCAGGAGGAGAGGACGAGCAGTACTTC. Its translation is CASSLGPGGEDEQYF.

This clone appeared a single time. The CDR3 region is CASSEGPNGEAFF. The CDR3 DNA sequence: TGTGCCAGCAGTGAGGGCCCGAACGGAGAAGCTTTCTTT. The chain joins TRBV12-3 or TRBV12-4 to TRBJ1-1, with D hard to call. CDR3 size: 13 residues. Trimming took off 5 bases at V and 8 bases at J, with 15 bases between the two ends.

Here the CDR3 reads CASSSRRRQAAEAFF. CDR3 sequence (DNA): TGTGCCAGCAGCTCCAGGCGAAGGCAGGCCGCTGAAGCTTTCTTT. This chain links TRBV7-2 with TRBJ1-1; the D is unclear. The length of the CDR3 is 15 residues. The V end lost 4 bases, the J end lost 6 bases, and 18 bases lay between the germline ends. Germline CDR1 reads SGHTA; CDR2 reads FQGNSA.

This chain connects TRBV10-3 to TRBJ1-2; D ambiguous. The CDR3 is 12 amino acids. Trimming removed 7 bases at V and 5 bases at J, with 11 bases between. Germline loops: CDR1 ENHRY, CDR2 SYGVKD. The CDR3 loop is CAIMAETYGYTF. The CDR3 nucleotides are TGTGCCATCATGGCAGAGACGTATGGCTACACCTTC.

This chain uses TRBV12-5 with TRBJ2-3, with TRBD2 identical over 8 bases. The CDR3 loop spans 14 amino acids. Germline-derived CDR1 and CDR2 are LGHNT and FRNRAP. V shed 7 bases, J shed 3 bases, and the junction held 6 bases outside the gene matches. The CDR3 here is CASAVAGRTDTQYF. The CDR3 DNA follows: TGTGCTAGTGCCGTAGCGGGGCGGACAGATACGCAGTATTTT.

J is TRBJ1-1 and V is TRBV20-1; D may be TRBD1 (5 bases). CDR3 size: 16 residues. V was shortened by 3 bases and J by 5 bases, with 22 bases between the two germline ends. Germline V gene sequence: CDR1 DFQATT, CDR2 SNEGSKA (reference sequence). The CDR3, as DNA: TGCAGTGCTAGTAATGGGCTGGAGTTGGGGGGAACTGAAGCTTTCTTT. It specifies CSASNGLELGGTEAFF.

The chain is built from TRBV9 and TRBJ2-3, with 8 bases fitting TRBD2. The ends lost 4 bases at V and 4 bases at J; junction bases unmatched: 11. Looked up from germline, CDR1 is SGDLS and CDR2 is YYNGEE. The CDR3 covers 16 residues. CDR3 loop: CASSSRGGVTPDTQYF. The CDR3 region has the DNA TGTGCCAGCAGCTCCCGGGGGGGGGTAACCCCAGATACGCAGTATTTT.

CDR3 sequence reads: CASTKLGGRGQETQYF. DNA for the CDR3: TGTGCCAGCACAAAACTAGGGGGGCGGGGCCAAGAGACCCAGTACTTC. V is TRBV7-2 and J is TRBJ2-5, with D perhaps matching TRBD1 or TRBD2 (6 bases each). Germline CDR1 reads SGHTA; CDR2 reads FQGNSA. The CDR3 covers 16 residues. V gave up 7 bases and J gave up 1 base, with 19 bases separating them.

The chain couples TRBV5-1 to TRBJ1-1; D unresolved. Trimming removed 0 bases from V and 7 bases from J, with 4 bases in between. The CDR3 has 11 amino acids. Germline assignment: CDR1 SGHRS and CDR2 YFSETQ. The chain's CDR3 is CASSLGGEAFF. The CDR3 nucleotides read TGCGCCAGCAGCTTGGGTGGTGAAGCTTTCTTT.

V is TRBV6-5 and J is TRBJ2-2; tentative D call: TRBD2 (6 bases). This CDR3 is built from 15 residues. CDR1 and CDR2 from the germline V gene are MNHEY and SVGAGI. V shed 7 bases and J shed 5 bases, with 17 bases lying between them. The CDR3, as DNA: TGTGCCAGCACCCACAGGAGGGGACGGACCGGGGAGCTGTTTTTT. It codes for CASTHRRGRTGELFF.

The V call is TRBV29-1, the J call TRBJ2-1; TRBD1 agrees at 8 bases. V trimming: 0 bases; J trimming: 9 bases; junction bases outside the gene matches: 13. Germline loops: CDR1 SQVTM, CDR2 ANQGSEA. This CDR3 has 16 residues. The CDR3 coding sequence is TGCAGCGTTGAAGATCTTCCGCTCAGGGGGCCGGGTGAGCAGTTCTTC. Translating gives CSVEDLPLRGPGEQFF.

The J gene is TRBJ2-2, the V gene TRBV4-3; D gene ambiguous. The V end lost 0 bases, the J end lost 4 bases, and 12 bases lay between the germline ends. Germline CDR1 is LGHNA and CDR2 is YSLEER. The CDR3 covers 16 residues. CDR3 nucleotide sequence: TGCGCCAGCAGCCAAGAGAAAGGGTGGGGCACCGGGGAGCTGTTTTTT. Its translation is CASSQEKGWGTGELFF.

The genes are TRBV7-7 and TRBJ1-6; a weak D match, TRBD1 (5 bases). CDR1 and CDR2 from the germline V gene are SSHAT and FNYEAQ (reference sequence). V shed 5 bases and J shed 7 bases, with 15 bases lying between them. This CDR3 has 15 amino acids. DNA for the CDR3: TGTGCCAGCAGCATCAAGGGACCCGTAAATTCACCCCTCCACTTT. Its translation: CASSIKGPVNSPLHF.

In its sample, this clone was seen once. In DNA form, the CDR3 reads TGTGCCAGCCGAATTTATAATTCACCCCTCCACTTT. Its translation is CASRIYNSPLHF. The chain couples TRBV3-1 (or the pseudogene TRBV3-2) to TRBJ1-6; D is uncertain. With 8 bases removed from V and 4 bases from J, the gap between germline ends came to 6 bases. The CDR3 is 12 amino acids. Looked up from germline, CDR1 is LGHDT and CDR2 is YNNKEL (reference sequence).